The clone carrying this T cell receptor (beta chain) was seen only a few times. Its antigen is as yet unknown. CDR1 and CDR2 (germline): SGHRS, YFSETQ. This CDR3 has 17 residues. J was trimmed by 5 bases and V by 4 bases; bases with no gene match: 17. The source of the sample is a study of post-analysis software for immune sequencing data. Findings and caveats of the study: In patients, about five TRBV segments were more frequent than in controls, with TRBV5-6, TRBV5-1 and TRBV20-1 among them.

Built from TCR beta cDNA, the libraries had unique molecular identifiers in them. T cells numbering roughly 1 to 10 million yielded cDNA molecules that totaled roughly 500,000. TCRdb redid the calling of the PCR reads with MiXCR, one entry per CDR3 protein. The table shows about 770,000 distinct CDR3 sequences, with around 42% occurring only once. The specimen was blood. The V call is TRBV5-1, the J call TRBJ1-2; 7 nucleotides line up with TRBD1. The receptor comes from a girl aged 5-17 years with multiple sclerosis. This chain's CDR3 is CASSPRPGTAGGYGYTF. CDR3 DNA: TGCGCCAGCAGCCCACGTCCCGGGACAGCCGGAGGGTATGGCTACACCTTC.